The 3 T cell receptor beta chains reported below all come from one sample, sequenced in a study of shared clonotypes between healthy human individuals. The table came from immunoSEQ multiplex PCR; TCRdb's copy has only in-frame clones and leaves some out. The sample records some 630,000 clones, around 96% being singletons. Only CD45RO-negative cells positively selected for CCR7 counted as naive CD8 cells, so terminally differentiated effector memory CD45RA+ cells were excluded. Sequencing was done on a sample of naive CD8+ T cells sorted from blood. All receptors come from a woman younger than 45 in good health.

V is TRBV27 and J is TRBJ2-3, with 10 bases aligning to TRBD2. CDR1 is MNHEY, CDR2 SMNVEV, per germline (reference sequence). The CDR3 has 16 residues. V trimming: 5 bases; J trimming: 3 bases; junction bases outside the gene matches: 8. Here the CDR3 DNA reads TGTGCCAGCAGTCGCAGCGGGACTAGCGTGACAGATACGCAGTATTTT. Amino acids: CASSRSGTSVTDTQYF.

This clone is a singleton in its sample. The rearrangement joins TRBV21-1 to TRBJ1-2. TRBV21-1 is a recognized pseudogene. The CDR3 totals 12 residues. For the CDR3, the DNA is TGTGCCAGCAGCAACCGATCCCCTGGCTACACCTTC. This encodes CASSNRSPGYTF.

This sequence joins TRBV29-1 and TRBJ2-5, with 14 bases fitting TRBD2. Germline CDR1 and CDR2: SQVTM and ANQGSEA. This CDR3 contains 14 residues. Trimming at V came to 6 bases and at J to 5 bases, leaving 5 bases not matched to a gene. The CDR3 protein is CSVGTSGSLETQYF. CDR3 in DNA: TGCAGCGTCGGGACTAGCGGGAGCCTCGAGACCCAGTACTTC.